One and the same sample provided the 9 T cell receptor beta chains below, sequenced in a study of cytomegalovirus exposure and HLA in healthy donors. 13 Jbeta primers and 60 Vbeta primers were used for the PCR. Clones were sequenced by immunoSEQ multiplex PCR, and TCRdb holds only the in-frame ones, with some missing. The sample comprises roughly 200,000 clones, roughly 80% of which are singletons, and approximately 2.9% rests with the top ten. The sample comprised PBMCs. The receptors derive from a female donor in good health and CMV-seronegative.

V is TRBV29-1 and J is TRBJ2-7; 9 bases are shared with TRBD1. This CDR3 has 13 residues. Germline V gene lookup returns CDR1 SQVTM and CDR2 ANQGSEA. The V gene end was trimmed by 5 bases and the J gene end by 6 bases; junction bases not matched to a gene: 8. The CDR3 spells CSVFTGTGTEQYF. The CDR3 coding sequence is TGCAGCGTTTTTACCGGGACAGGGACCGAGCAGTACTTC.

V gene TRBV4-2 combines with J gene TRBJ2-4; D might be TRBD2 (5 bases). V lost 1 base and J 15 bases, leaving 16 bases between the germline ends. Germline loops: CDR1 LGHNA, CDR2 YNFKEQ. The CDR3 consists of 13 residues. DNA of the CDR3: TGTGCCAGCAGCCAAGGAGCTCTAGCCCTTCTGTACTTC. Translating gives CASSQGALALLYF.

The chain uses TRBV29-1 and TRBJ1-3; TRBD1 might be the D (6 bases). Germline values: CDR1 SQVTM, CDR2 ANQGSEA. The length of the CDR3 is 13 residues. Trimming left V 4 bases short and J 9 bases short, with 16 bases between. The CDR3 nucleotides read TGCAGCGTTGCCTGGACAGCTCAAGGCACCATATATTTT. Its translation is CSVAWTAQGTIYF.

The chain joins TRBV7-9 to TRBJ2-7; TRBD1 agrees at 8 bases. The CDR3 totals 16 residues. V was pared by 3 bases and J by 2 bases, with 9 bases of the junction left unmatched. Germline lookup yields CDR1 SEHNR and CDR2 FQNEAQ (reference sequence). DNA for the CDR3: TGTGCCAGCAGCTTTCTGGACAGGGATCCAGCCTACGAGCAGTACTTC. Its translation is CASSFLDRDPAYEQYF.

The CDR3 DNA sequence: TGTGCCAGTAGTATTCCGGACTGCGGGAAGTGGGCCAAAAACATTCAGTACTTC. Translation: CASSIPDCGKWAKNIQYF. V usage is TRBV19 and J usage is TRBJ2-4; a possible D gene is TRBD2 (6 bases). Germline CDR1 and CDR2: LNHDA and SQIVND (reference sequence). The CDR3 contains 18 residues. Trimming shortened V by 3 bases and J by 1 base, and 19 bases separated the two germline ends.

The rearrangement joins TRBV5-6 to TRBJ1-5; D is unresolved. Per the germline V gene, CDR1 is SGHDT and CDR2 is YYEEEE. The CDR3 runs 15 residues. Deletions cut 4 bases from V and 4 bases from J, with 15 bases between. The CDR3: CASSRKTSMNQPQHF. The DNA for the CDR3 is TGTGCCAGCAGCCGGAAGACTTCAATGAATCAGCCCCAGCATTTT.

CDR3 residues: CASSDPGTGPYEQYF. Here the CDR3 DNA reads TGTGCCAGCAGTGATCCCGGGACAGGGCCCTACGAGCAGTACTTC. V gene TRBV27 combines with J gene TRBJ2-7; TRBD1 matches at 9 bases. The length of the CDR3 is 15 residues. CDR1 and CDR2 from the germline V gene are MNHEY and SMNVEV (reference sequence). V trimming: 5 bases; J trimming: 2 bases; junction bases outside the gene matches: 7.

The rearrangement uses TRBV14 and TRBJ2-5, with D possibly TRBD2 on 6 matching bases. The closer fit of TRBJ2-7 to the DNA end suggests the J call may be wrong. The CDR3 runs 15 residues. CDR1 is SGHDN, CDR2 FVKESK, per germline. For the CDR3, the DNA is TGTGCCAGCAGCCTGGGGCGGGGACCCGTACACGAGCAGTACTTC. Its translation: CASSLGRGPVHEQYF.

The CDR3 loop reads CASSLGQGSTEAFF. The CDR3 DNA reads as TGCGCCAGCAGCTTGGGACAGGGGAGCACTGAAGCTTTCTTT. The chain uses TRBV5-1 and TRBJ1-1; 8 nucleotides match TRBD1. The CDR3 sequence is 14 residues long. Germline V gene sequence: CDR1 SGHRS, CDR2 YFSETQ. After removal of 0 bases from V and 4 bases from J, the junction contained 2 bases not matched to a gene.